A single sample gave rise to the 11 T cell receptor beta chains below, sequenced in a study of shared clonotypes between healthy human individuals. The data were produced by immunoSEQ multiplex PCR, yet TCRdb's version contains in-frame clones alone and is incomplete. This sample has about 680,000 clones; roughly 94% occur once, and the top ten carry 20% to 25%. It was CD45RO-negative cells, positively selected for CCR7, that made up naive CD8 cells, with terminally differentiated effector memory CD45RA+ cells excluded. The sequencing sample was made of naive CD8+ T cells sorted from blood. The receptors were gathered from a man aged 25-45 years in good health.

The chain has TRBV19 and TRBJ1-1; D might be TRBD1 (6 bases). V was cut by 2 bases and J by 3 bases, with 16 bases left in between. The germline gives CDR1 LNHDA, CDR2 SQIVND (reference sequence). This CDR3 is built from 16 residues. In nucleotides, the CDR3 is TGTGCCAGTAGTATACCACAGGGAGGCTTGGACACTGAAGCTTTCTTT. Translating gives CASSIPQGGLDTEAFF.

The chain carries TRBV4-3 and TRBJ2-7; 7 bases align to TRBD1. CDR1 is LGHNA, CDR2 YSLEER, per germline. The CDR3 is made up of 17 amino acids. The V segment lost 3 bases and the J segment 1 base; nucleotides outside the gene matches: 12. The DNA of the CDR3 is TGCGCCAGCAGCCAGGCATCCGGGACAGACTTTTCCTACGAGCAGTACTTC. Its translation: CASSQASGTDFSYEQYF.

The DNA of the CDR3 is TGTGCCAGCAGCTCGCAGGTCGATAAGGAGGGCTACACCTTC. Translated, it gives CASSSQVDKEGYTF. This sequence joins TRBV7-9 and TRBJ1-2; D call uncertain. Trimming left V 4 bases short and J 8 bases short, with 17 bases between. Germline lookup yields CDR1 SEHNR and CDR2 FQNEAQ (reference sequence). This CDR3 is 14 amino acids long. The whole variable domain, filled in from reference TRBV7-9 and TRBJ1-2, reads DTGVSQNPRHKITKRGQNVTFRCDPISEHNRLYWYRQTLGQGPEFLTYFQNEAQLEKSRLLSDRFSAERPKGSFSTLEIQRTEQGDSAMYLCASSSQVDKEGYTFGSGTRLTVV.

This clone was observed once. CDR3: CASSYQGPSYEQYF. DNA of the CDR3: TGTGCCAGCAGTTATCAGGGCCCATCCTACGAGCAGTACTTC. The chain uses TRBV27 and TRBJ2-7; D may be TRBD1 (5 bases). V was pared by 4 bases and J by 1 base, with 11 bases between. Per germline, CDR1 MNHEY and CDR2 SMNVEV (reference sequence). The CDR3 runs 14 residues.

The chain couples TRBV5-1 to TRBJ2-7; 11 bases map to TRBD2. The CDR3 sequence is 17 residues long. The V and J ends lost 1 base and 1 base, in that order; junction bases with no gene match: 7. The germline CDR1 and CDR2 sequences are SGHRS and YFSETQ. CDR3 amino acids: CASSLFLAGGRSYEQYF. CDR3 sequence (DNA): TGCGCCAGCAGCTTGTTCCTAGCGGGAGGCCGATCCTACGAGCAGTACTTC.

The chain is built from TRBV5-8 and TRBJ2-3; no definite D call. The ends were cut back, 0 bases at V and 5 bases at J, with 10 bases in the middle. The CDR3 consists of 14 residues. Looked up from germline, CDR1 is SGHTS and CDR2 is YDEGEE. CDR3 region: CASSLDQLGDTQYF. The DNA for the CDR3 is TGTGCCAGCAGCTTGGACCAGCTCGGAGATACGCAGTATTTT.

The chain combines TRBV5-5 with TRBJ2-6; D call uncertain. This CDR3 spans 14 amino acids. CDR1 SGHKS and CDR2 YYEKEE come from the germline V gene (reference sequence). The ends were cut back, 1 base at V and 0 bases at J, with 2 bases in the middle. The CDR3 DNA sequence: TGTGCCAGCAGCTTGCACTCTGGGGCCAACGTCCTGACTTTC. Amino acid sequence: CASSLHSGANVLTF.

The chain joins TRBV28 to TRBJ2-3; D is tentatively TRBD1 or TRBD2 (5 bases each). V was cut by 2 bases and J by 0 bases, with 9 bases left in between. Germline V gene data show CDR1 as MDHEN and CDR2 as SYDVKM. The CDR3 is 15 residues long. Here the CDR3 DNA reads TGTGCCAGCAGTTTACCGGGGCCCAGCACAGATACGCAGTATTTT. Protein sequence: CASSLPGPSTDTQYF.

This clone was seen just once. The CDR3 is CASSEIDLGGTYEQYF. The CDR3 nucleotides are TGCGCCAGCAGTGAGATCGATCTGGGCGGAACCTACGAGCAGTACTTC. The chain carries TRBV10-2 and TRBJ2-7; D gene uncertain. The CDR3 has 16 residues. Trimming left V 2 bases short and J 2 bases short, with 16 bases between. CDR1 and CDR2 (germline): WSHSY, SAAADI.

This clone appeared once. The gene calls are TRBV7-8 and TRBJ2-7; D is perhaps TRBD2 (5 bases). V lost 4 bases, J lost 2 bases, and 24 bases lay in between. Germline lookup yields CDR1 SGHVS and CDR2 FQNEAQ. The CDR3 has 18 residues. The CDR3 here is CASSSNVIGRVGTYEQYF. The CDR3 nucleotides are TGTGCCAGCAGCTCGAACGTGATTGGGCGGGTAGGGACCTACGAGCAGTACTTC.

As DNA, the CDR3 is TGTGCCAGCAGCTTAGACTCCCCGGGGGATGAGCAGTTCTTC. Translating it yields CASSLDSPGDEQFF. This rearrangement joins TRBV11-2 to TRBJ2-1, with D perhaps TRBD2 (6 bases). Germline assignment: CDR1 SGHAT and CDR2 FQNNGV. V was cut by 0 bases and J by 8 bases, with 11 bases left in between. CDR3 length equals 14 residues.